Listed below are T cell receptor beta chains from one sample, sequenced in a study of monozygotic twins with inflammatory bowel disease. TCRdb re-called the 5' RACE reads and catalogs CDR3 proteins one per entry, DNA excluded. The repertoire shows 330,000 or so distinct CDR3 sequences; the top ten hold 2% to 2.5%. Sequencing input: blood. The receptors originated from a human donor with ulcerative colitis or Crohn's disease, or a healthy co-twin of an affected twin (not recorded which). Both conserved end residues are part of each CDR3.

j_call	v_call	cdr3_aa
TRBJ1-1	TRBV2	CASSRLSTEAFF
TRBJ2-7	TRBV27	CASRRQSYYEQYF
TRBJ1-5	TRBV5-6	CASSHTEGAVNQPQHF
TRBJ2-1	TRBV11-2	CASSLNPPGLASYNEQFF
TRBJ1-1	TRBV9	CASSGGGTEAFF
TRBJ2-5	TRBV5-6	CASSKLATYQETQYF
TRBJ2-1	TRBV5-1	CASSRLLAGMDNEQFF
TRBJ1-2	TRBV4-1	CASSQPIQGANYGYTF
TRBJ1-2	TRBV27	CASRGSGGINYGYTF
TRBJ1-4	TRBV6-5	CASSYSGGEKLFF
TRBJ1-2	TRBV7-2	CASSFSSPSGLYGYTF
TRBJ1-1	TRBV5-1	CASSFSASNTEAFF
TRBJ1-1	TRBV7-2	CASSFDDRNTEAFF
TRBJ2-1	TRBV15	CATSRSSRKVYNEQFF
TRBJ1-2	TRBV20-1	CSSSGLTLGYGYTF
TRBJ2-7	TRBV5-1	CASSPFRGYESYEQYF
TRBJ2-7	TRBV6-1	CASSEAFTVSYEQYF
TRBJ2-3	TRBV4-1	CASSSEEGSSTDTQYF
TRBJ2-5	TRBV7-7	CASSSEGGTQYF
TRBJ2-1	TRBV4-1	CASSQDRTSGTNSEFF
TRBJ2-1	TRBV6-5	CASRNSPGGYNEQFF
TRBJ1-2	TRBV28	CASSFNGYGYTF
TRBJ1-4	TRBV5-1	CASSLGQLATNEKLFF
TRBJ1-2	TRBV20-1	CSATTGGGAGRNGYTF
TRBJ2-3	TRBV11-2	CASSFRGVSSTDTQYF
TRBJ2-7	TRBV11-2	CASSRRYEQYF
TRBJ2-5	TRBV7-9	CASSLRGTIQETQYF
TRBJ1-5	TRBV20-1	CSAQDEPNQPQHF
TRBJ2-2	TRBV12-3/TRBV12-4	CASSSNRGHTGELFF
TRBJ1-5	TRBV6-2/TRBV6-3	CASSYYSGGHQPQHF
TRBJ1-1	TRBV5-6	CASSLKNTEAFF
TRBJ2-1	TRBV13	CASSLGSRDGTYNEQFF
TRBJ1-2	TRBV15	CATSRPGPLGYGYTF
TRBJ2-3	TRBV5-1	CASNPTSADTQYF
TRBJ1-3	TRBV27	CASGAPGQGNTIYF
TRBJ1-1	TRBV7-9	CASSLGSLEAFF
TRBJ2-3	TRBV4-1	CASSQGLGQGVRTDTQYF
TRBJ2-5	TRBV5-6	CASSTGLSQETQYF